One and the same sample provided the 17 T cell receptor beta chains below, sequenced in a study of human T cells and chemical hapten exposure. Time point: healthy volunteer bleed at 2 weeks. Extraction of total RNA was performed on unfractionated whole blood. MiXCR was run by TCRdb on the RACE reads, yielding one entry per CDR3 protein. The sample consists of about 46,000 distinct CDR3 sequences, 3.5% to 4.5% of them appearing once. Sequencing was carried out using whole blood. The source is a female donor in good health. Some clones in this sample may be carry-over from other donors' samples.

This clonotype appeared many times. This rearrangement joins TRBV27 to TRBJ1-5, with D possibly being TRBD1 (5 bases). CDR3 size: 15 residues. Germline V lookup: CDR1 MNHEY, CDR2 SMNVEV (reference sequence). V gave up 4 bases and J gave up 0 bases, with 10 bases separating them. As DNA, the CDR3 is TGTGCCAGCAGTTCACCAGGGACTAGCAATCAGCCCCAGCATTTT. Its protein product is CASSSPGTSNQPQHF.

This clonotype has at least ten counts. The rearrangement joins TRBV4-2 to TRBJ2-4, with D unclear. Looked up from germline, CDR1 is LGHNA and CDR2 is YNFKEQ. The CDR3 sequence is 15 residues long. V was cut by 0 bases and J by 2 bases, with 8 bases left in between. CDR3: CASSQDRVTKNIQYF. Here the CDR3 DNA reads TGTGCCAGCAGCCAAGATAGGGTGACCAAAAACATTCAGTACTTC.

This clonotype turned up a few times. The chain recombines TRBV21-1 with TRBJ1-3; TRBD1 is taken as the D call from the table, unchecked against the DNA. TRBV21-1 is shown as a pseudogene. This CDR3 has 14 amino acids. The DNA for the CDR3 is TGTGCCAGCCCCTTGACAGGAGTCGGAAACACCATATATTTT. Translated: CASPLTGVGNTIYF.

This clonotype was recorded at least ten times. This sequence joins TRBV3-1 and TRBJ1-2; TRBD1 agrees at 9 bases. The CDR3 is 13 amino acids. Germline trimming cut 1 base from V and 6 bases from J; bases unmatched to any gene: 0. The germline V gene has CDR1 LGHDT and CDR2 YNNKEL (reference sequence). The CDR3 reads CASSQGTGDGYTF. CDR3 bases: TGTGCCAGCAGCCAAGGGACAGGGGATGGCTACACCTTC.

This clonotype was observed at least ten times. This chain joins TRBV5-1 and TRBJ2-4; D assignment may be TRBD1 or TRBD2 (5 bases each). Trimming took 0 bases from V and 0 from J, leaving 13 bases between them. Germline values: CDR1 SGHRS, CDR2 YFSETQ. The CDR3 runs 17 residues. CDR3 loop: CASSLEPGSSAKNIQYF. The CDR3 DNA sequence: TGCGCCAGCAGCTTGGAACCAGGGAGTTCAGCCAAAAACATTCAGTACTTC.

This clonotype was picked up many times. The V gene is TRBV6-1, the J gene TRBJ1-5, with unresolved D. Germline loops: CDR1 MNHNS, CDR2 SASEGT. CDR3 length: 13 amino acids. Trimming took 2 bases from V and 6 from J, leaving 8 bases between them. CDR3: CASSEIRAQPQHF. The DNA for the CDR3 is TGTGCCAGCAGTGAAATAAGGGCTCAGCCCCAGCATTTT.

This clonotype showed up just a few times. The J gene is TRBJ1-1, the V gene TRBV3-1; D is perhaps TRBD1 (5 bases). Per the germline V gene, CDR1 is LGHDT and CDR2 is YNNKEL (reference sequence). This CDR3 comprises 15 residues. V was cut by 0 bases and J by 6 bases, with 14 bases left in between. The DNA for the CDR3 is TGTGCCAGCAGCCAAGAGTTGCAGGGTTTGGCTGAAGCTTTCTTT. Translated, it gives CASSQELQGLAEAFF.

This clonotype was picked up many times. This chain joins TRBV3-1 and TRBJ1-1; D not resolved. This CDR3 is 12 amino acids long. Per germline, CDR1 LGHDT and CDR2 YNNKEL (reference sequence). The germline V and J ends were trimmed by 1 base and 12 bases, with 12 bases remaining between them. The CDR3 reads CASSQVGRWTFF. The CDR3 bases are TGTGCCAGCAGCCAAGTCGGGCGTTGGACTTTCTTT.

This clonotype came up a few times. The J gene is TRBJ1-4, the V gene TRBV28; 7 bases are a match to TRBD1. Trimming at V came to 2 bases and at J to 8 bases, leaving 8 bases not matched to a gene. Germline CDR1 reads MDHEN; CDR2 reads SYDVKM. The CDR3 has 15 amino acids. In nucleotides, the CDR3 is TGTGCCAGCAGTTTACAGGGGGGGCTGGTGGAAAAACTGTTTTTT. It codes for CASSLQGGLVEKLFF.

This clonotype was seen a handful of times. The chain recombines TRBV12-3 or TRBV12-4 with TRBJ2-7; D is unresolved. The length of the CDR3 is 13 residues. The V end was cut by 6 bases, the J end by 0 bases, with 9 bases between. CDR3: CASSLVSSYEQYF. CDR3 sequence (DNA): TGTGCCAGCAGCCTAGTGAGCTCCTACGAGCAGTACTTC.

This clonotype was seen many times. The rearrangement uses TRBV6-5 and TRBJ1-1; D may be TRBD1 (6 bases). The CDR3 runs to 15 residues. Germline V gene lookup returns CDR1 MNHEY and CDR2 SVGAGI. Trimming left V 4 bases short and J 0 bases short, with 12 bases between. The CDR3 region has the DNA TGTGCCAGCAGTTCCCGGACAGTTATGAACACTGAAGCTTTCTTT. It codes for CASSSRTVMNTEAFF.

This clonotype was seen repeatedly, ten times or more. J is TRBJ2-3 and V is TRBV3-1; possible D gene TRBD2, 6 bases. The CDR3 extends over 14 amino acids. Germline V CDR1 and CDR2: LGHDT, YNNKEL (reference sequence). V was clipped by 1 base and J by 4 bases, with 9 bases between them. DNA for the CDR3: TGTGCCAGCAGCCAAGCTTCTAGCGCAGATACGCAGTATTTT. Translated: CASSQASSADTQYF.

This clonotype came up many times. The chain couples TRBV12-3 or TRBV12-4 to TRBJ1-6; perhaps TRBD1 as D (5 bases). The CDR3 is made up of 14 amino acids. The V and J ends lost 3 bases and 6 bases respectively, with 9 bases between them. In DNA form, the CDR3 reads TGTGCCAGCAGTTTGCAGGGAGGTAATTCACCCCTCCACTTT. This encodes CASSLQGGNSPLHF.

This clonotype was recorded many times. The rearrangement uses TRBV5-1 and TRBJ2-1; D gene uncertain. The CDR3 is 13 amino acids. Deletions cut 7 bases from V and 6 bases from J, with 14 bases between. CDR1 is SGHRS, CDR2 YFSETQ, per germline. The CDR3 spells CASSFRVLNEQFF. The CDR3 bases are TGCGCCAGCTCCTTCCGGGTCCTCAATGAGCAGTTCTTC.

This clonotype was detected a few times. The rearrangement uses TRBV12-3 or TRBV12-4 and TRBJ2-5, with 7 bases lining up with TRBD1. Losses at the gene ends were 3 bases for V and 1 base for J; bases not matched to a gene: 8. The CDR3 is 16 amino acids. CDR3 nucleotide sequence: TGTGCCAGCAGTTTGAATCGAGGGACAGCCCAAGAGACCCAGTACTTC. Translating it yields CASSLNRGTAQETQYF.

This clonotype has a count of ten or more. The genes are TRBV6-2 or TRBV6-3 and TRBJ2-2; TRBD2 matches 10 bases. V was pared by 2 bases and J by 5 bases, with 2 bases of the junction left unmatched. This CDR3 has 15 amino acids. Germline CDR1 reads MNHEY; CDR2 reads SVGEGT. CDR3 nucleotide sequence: TGTGCCAGCAGTTACGGGGGACTAGCGACCGGGGAGCTGTTTTTT. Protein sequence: CASSYGGLATGELFF.

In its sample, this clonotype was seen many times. CDR3 protein: CASSYKWTGEKGEQFF. As DNA, the CDR3 is TGCGCCAGCAGCTATAAATGGACAGGAGAAAAAGGGGAGCAGTTCTTC. The rearrangement joins TRBV4-3 to TRBJ2-1; 7 nucleotides align to TRBD1. The CDR3 is made up of 16 amino acids. V lost 5 bases to trimming and J lost 10 bases; unmatched junction nucleotides: 17. Germline lookup yields CDR1 LGHNA and CDR2 YSLEER.